The text below deals with one T cell receptor beta chain. Its antigen is unknown. V was pared by 4 bases and J by 7 bases, with 13 bases of the junction left unmatched. The CDR3 length is 15 residues. CDR1 SGHDT and CDR2 YYEEEE come from the germline V gene. The source of the sample is a study of cytomegalovirus exposure and HLA in healthy donors. Study-wide context: Samples from HLA-typed donors yielded about 85 million unique TCRs in an early data release. Whole-study results and caveats: Follow-up analysis later connected one missense variant in DCLRE1C with trimming of TCR beta V- and J-genes. Analyses of presence and absence presupposed an approximately uniform sequencing depth across donors.

The PCR employed 60 Vbeta primers together with 13 Jbeta primers. The assay was immunoSEQ multiplex PCR, and TCRdb's table has in-frame clones only and misses some. Among more than 110,000 clones listed, roughly three quarters were seen once. The chain employs TRBV5-6 and TRBJ1-2; the match to TRBD1 covers 7 bases. The receptor's source is a male donor in good health and CMV-seronegative. Sequenced input: PBMCs. Here the CDR3 reads CASSLRTGLRPGYTF. CDR3 DNA sequence: TGTGCCAGCAGCCTACGGACAGGATTGAGACCTGGCTACACCTTC.